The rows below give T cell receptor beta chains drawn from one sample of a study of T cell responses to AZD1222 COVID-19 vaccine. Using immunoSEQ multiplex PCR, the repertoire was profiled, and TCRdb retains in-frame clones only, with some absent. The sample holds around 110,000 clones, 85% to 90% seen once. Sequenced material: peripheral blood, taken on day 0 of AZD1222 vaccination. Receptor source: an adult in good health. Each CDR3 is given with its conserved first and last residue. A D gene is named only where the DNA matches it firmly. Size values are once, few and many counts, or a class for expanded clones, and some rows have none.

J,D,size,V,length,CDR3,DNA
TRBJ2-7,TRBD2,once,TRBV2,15,CASNTQGRGAYEQYF,TGTGCCAGCAATACGCAGGGGCGGGGGGCCTACGAGCAGTACTTC
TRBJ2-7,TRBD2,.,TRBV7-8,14,CASLRNGGAYEQYF,TGTGCCAGCCTACGGAACGGGGGGGCCTACGAGCAGTACTTC
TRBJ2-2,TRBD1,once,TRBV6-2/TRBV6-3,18,CASSSGRGDSSNTGELFF,TGTGCCAGCAGCTCCGGCCGAGGGGACAGCTCGAACACCGGGGAGCTGTTTTTT
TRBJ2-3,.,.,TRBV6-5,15,CASSNRPGPLDTQYF,TGTGCCAGCAGCAACCGCCCGGGACCCCTAGATACGCAGTATTTT
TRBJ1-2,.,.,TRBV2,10,CASSASGYTF,TGTGCCAGCAGTGCAAGCGGCTACACCTTC
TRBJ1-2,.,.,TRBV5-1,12,CASSSDIYGYTF,TGCGCCAGCAGCTCCGACATCTATGGCTACACCTTC
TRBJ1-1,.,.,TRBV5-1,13,CASRLGQNTEAFF,TGCGCCAGCCGCTTGGGACAGAACACTGAAGCTTTCTTT
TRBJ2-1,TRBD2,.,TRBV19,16,CASSILLAGVVDEQFF,TGTGCCAGTAGTATTCTCCTAGCGGGAGTCGTCGATGAGCAGTTCTTC
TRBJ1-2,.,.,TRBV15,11,CATSRDQAYTF,TGTGCCACCAGCAGAGACCAAGCCTACACCTTC
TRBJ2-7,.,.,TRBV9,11,CASSVGGEQYF,TGTGCCAGCAGCGTCGGAGGCGAGCAGTACTTC
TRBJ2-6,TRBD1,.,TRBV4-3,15,CASSEDRAGANVLTF,TGCGCCAGCAGCGAGGACAGGGCTGGGGCCAACGTCCTGACTTTC
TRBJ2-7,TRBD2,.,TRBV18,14,CASSPPEGRDEQYF,TGTGCCAGCTCACCACCGGAAGGGAGGGACGAGCAGTACTTC
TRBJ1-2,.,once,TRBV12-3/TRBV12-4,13,CASSFSGSYGYTF,TGTGCCAGCAGTTTTTCTGGGAGCTATGGCTACACCTTC
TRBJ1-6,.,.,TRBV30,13,CAWTSTINSPLHF,TGTGCCTGGACGTCGACCATTAATTCACCCCTCCACTTT
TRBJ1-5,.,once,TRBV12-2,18,CASRLSDAVGCSNQPQHF,TGTGCAAGTCGCTTATCGGACGCCGTCGGGTGTAGCAATCAGCCCCAGCATTTT
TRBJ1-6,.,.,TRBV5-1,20,CASSSNESTGLSSYNSPLHF,TGCGCCAGCAGCTCCAACGAGTCGACAGGCCTGAGCTCCTATAATTCACCCCTCCACTTT
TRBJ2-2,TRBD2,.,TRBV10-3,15,CAINGRERNTGELFF,TGTGCCATCAATGGGAGGGAGAGGAACACCGGGGAGCTGTTTTTT
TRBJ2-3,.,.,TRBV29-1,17,CSVEDFGLTGRTDTQYF,TGCAGCGTTGAAGATTTCGGTCTAACAGGCCGCACAGATACGCAGTATTTT
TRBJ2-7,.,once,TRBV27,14,CASRTRETWDEQYF,TGTGCCAGCAGGACACGGGAGACTTGGGACGAGCAGTACTTC
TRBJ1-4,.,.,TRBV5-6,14,CASSAGGRGEKLFF,TGTGCCAGCAGCGCTGGAGGTCGAGGGGAAAAACTGTTTTTT
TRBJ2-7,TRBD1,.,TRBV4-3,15,CASSQETRGPYEQYF,TGCGCCAGCAGCCAAGAAACCAGGGGGCCCTACGAGCAGTACTTC
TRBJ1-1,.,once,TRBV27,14,CASSARDIGTEAFF,TGTGCCAGCAGTGCCAGGGATATTGGCACTGAAGCTTTCTTT
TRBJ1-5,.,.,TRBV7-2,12,CASSFPNAPQHF,TGTGCCAGCAGCTTCCCGAATGCGCCCCAGCATTTT
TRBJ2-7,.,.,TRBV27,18,CASSLKTADGLSSYEQYF,TGTGCCAGCAGTTTGAAGACCGCGGACGGACTGAGCTCCTACGAGCAGTACTTC
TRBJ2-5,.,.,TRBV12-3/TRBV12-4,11,CASSFSETQYF,TGTGCCAGCAGTTTTTCTGAGACCCAGTACTTC
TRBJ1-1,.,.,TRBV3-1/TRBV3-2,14,CASSQDPGNTEAFF,TGTGCCAGCAGCCAAGATCCGGGGAACACTGAAGCTTTCTTT
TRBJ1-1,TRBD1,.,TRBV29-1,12,CSGQGMNTEAFF,TGCAGCGGACAGGGTATGAACACTGAAGCTTTCTTT
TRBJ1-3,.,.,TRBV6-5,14,CASSKQGSGNTIYF,TGTGCCAGCAGTAAACAGGGATCTGGAAACACCATATATTTT
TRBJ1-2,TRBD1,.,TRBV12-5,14,CASGSDRGRDGYTF,TGTGCTAGTGGTTCGGACAGGGGAAGGGATGGCTACACCTTC
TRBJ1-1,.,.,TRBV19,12,CASSLGSTEAFF,TGTGCCAGTAGTCTGGGGAGCACTGAAGCTTTCTTT
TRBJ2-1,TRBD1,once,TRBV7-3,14,CASSLGTGVGEQFF,TGTGCCAGCAGCTTAGGGACAGGGGTGGGTGAGCAGTTCTTC